This T cell receptor beta chain was sequenced during a study of OX40 agonist ivuxolimab in advanced cancers. Regarding the study as a whole: Normalized T-cell clonal expansion was also low in a subset of nonresponders. Clonal expansion was seen in CD4+ and CD8+ blood T cells by week 6 at 0.1 to 3.0 mg/kg.

This clone was counted once. Its specificity is not known. TCRdb keeps only in-frame clones here, not all; method: immunoSEQ multiplex PCR. The sample carries about 32,000 clones, 81% recorded once. There are 13 residues in the CDR3. Trimming pared 0 bases from V and 13 bases from J, leaving 11 bases between. Germline CDR1 and CDR2: SGHRS and YFSETQ. This sequence originates from an adult with an advanced solid tumor such as melanoma, head and neck, liver or kidney cancer. J is TRBJ1-6 and V is TRBV5-1; D unclear. Sample: CD4+ or CD8+ T cells sorted from blood, taken in a trial of the OX40 agonist ivuxolimab. CDR3: CASSLVGSPPLHF. As DNA, the CDR3 is TGCGCCAGCAGCTTGGTAGGCAGTCCCCCCCTCCACTTT.